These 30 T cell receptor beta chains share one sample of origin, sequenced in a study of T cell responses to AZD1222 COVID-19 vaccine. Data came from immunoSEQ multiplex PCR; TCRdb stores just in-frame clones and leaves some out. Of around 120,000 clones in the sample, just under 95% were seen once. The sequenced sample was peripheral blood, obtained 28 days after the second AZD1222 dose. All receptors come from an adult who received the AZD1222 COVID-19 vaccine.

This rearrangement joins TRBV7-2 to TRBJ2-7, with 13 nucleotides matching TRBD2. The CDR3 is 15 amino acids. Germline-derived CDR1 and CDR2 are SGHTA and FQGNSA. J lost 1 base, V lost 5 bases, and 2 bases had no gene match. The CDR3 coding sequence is TGTGCCAGCAGCCAGGGACTAGCGGGGTCCTACGAGCAGTACTTC. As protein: CASSQGLAGSYEQYF.

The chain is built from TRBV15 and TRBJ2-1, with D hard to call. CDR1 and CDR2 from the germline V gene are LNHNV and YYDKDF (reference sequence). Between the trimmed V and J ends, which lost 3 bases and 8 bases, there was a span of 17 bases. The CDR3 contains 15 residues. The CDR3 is CATSSVFTSADEQFF. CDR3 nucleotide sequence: TGTGCCACCAGCAGCGTCTTCACAAGCGCGGATGAGCAGTTCTTC. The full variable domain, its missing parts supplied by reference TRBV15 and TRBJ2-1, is DAMVIQNPRYQVTQFGKPVTLSCSQTLNHNVMYWYQQKSSQAPKLLFHYYDKDFNNEADTPDNFQSRRPNTSFCFLDIRSPGLGDTAMYLCATSSVFTSADEQFFGPGTRLTVL.

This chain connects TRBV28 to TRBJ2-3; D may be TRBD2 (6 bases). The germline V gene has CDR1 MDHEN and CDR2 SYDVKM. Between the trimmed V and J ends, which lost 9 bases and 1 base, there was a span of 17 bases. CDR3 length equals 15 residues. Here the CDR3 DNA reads TGTGCCAGTACCCGACTAGACTCGGGCACAGATACGCAGTATTTT. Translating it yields CASTRLDSGTDTQYF. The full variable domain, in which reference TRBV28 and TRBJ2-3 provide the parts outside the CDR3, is DVKVTQSSRYLVKRTGEKVFLECVQDMDHENMFWYRQDPGLGLRLIYFSYDVKMKEKGDIPEGYSVSREKKERFSLILESASTNQTSMYLCASTRLDSGTDTQYFGPGTRLTVL.

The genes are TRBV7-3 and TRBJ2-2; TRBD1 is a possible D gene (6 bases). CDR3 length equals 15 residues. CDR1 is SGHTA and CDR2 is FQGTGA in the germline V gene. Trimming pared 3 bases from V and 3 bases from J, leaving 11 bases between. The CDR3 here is CASSLGTPDTGELFF. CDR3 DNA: TGTGCCAGCAGCTTGGGGACACCCGACACCGGGGAGCTGTTTTTT.

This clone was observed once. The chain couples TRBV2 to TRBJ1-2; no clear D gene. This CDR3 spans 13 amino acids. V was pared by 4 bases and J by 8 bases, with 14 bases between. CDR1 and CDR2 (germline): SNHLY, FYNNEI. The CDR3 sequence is CASSGAGLYGYTF. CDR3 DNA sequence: TGTGCCAGCAGTGGTGCTGGGTTGTACGGCTACACCTTC. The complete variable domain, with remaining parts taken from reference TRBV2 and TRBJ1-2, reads EPEVTQTPSHQVTQMGQEVILRCVPISNHLYFYWYRQILGQKVEFLVSFYNNEISEKSEIFDDQFSVERPDGSNFTLKIRSTKLEDSAMYFCASSGAGLYGYTFGSGTRLTVV.

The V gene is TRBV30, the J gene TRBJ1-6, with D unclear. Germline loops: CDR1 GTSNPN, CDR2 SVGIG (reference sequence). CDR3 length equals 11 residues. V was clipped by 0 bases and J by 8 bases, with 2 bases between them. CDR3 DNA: TGTGCCTGGAGTGTAGATTCACCCCTCCACTTT. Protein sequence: CAWSVDSPLHF.

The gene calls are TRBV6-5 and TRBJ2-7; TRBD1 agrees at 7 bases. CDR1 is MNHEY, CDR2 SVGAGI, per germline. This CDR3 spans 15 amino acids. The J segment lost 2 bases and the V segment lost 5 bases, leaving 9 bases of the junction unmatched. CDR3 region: CASSTQDRPPYEQYF. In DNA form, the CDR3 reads TGTGCCAGCAGTACCCAGGACAGGCCACCCTACGAGCAGTACTTC.

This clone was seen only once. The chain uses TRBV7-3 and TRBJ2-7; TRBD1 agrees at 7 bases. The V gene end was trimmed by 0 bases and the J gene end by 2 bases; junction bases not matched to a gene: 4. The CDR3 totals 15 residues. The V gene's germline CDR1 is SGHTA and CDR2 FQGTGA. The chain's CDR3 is CASSLTAGTAYEQYF. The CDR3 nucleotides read TGTGCCAGCAGCTTAACGGCCGGGACAGCCTACGAGCAGTACTTC.

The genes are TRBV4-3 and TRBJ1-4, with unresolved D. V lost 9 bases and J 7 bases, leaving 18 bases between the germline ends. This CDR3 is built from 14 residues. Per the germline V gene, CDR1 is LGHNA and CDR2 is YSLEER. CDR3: CARAGFSPGEKLFF. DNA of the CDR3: TGCGCCAGGGCGGGATTTTCGCCAGGTGAAAAACTGTTTTTT.

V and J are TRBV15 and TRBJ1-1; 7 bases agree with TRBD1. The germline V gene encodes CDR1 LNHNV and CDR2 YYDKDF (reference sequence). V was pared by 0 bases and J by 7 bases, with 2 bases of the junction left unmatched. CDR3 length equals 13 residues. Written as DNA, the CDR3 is TGTGCCACCAGCAGAGACAGGGGGAATGAAGCTTTCTTT. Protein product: CATSRDRGNEAFF.

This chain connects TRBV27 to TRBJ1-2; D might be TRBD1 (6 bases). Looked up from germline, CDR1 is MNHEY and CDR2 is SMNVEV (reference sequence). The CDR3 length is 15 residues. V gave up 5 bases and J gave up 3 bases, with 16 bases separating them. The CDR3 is CASSLVGGGYYGYTF. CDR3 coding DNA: TGTGCCAGCAGTCTAGTCGGGGGGGGCTACTATGGCTACACCTTC.

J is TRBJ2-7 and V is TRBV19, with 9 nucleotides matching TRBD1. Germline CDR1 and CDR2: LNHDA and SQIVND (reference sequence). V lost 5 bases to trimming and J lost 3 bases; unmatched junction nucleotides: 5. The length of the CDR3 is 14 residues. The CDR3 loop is CASSLGQGNYEQYF. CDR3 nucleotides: TGTGCCAGTAGTTTAGGACAGGGGAACTACGAGCAGTACTTC.

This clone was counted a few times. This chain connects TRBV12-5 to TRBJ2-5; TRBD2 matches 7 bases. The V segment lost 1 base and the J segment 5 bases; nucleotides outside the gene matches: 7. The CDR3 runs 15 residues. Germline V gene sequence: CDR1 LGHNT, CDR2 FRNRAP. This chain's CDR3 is CASGLAWTSEETQYF. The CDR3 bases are TGTGCTAGTGGTTTGGCCTGGACTAGTGAGGAGACCCAGTACTTC.

The CDR3 nucleotides are TGTGCCAGCAGCGGATGGGACACCATGAACACTGAAGCTTTCTTT. Its translation is CASSGWDTMNTEAFF. V and J are TRBV7-9 and TRBJ1-1; D may be TRBD1 (6 bases). The V gene's germline CDR1 is SEHNR and CDR2 FQNEAQ (reference sequence). The CDR3 covers 15 residues. The germline V and J ends were trimmed by 5 bases and 0 bases, with 13 bases remaining between them.

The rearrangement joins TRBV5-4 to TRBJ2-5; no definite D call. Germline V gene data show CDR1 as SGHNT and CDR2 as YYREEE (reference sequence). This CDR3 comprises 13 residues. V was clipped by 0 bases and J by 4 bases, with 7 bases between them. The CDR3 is CASSLAPPETQYF. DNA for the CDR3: TGTGCCAGCAGCTTGGCCCCCCCAGAGACCCAGTACTTC.

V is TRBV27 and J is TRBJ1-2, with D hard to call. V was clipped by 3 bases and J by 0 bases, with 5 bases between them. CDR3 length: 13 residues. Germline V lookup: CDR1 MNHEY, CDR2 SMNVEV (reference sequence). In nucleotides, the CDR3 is TGTGCCAGCAGTTTTTTTCCTAACTATGGCTACACCTTC. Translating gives CASSFFPNYGYTF.

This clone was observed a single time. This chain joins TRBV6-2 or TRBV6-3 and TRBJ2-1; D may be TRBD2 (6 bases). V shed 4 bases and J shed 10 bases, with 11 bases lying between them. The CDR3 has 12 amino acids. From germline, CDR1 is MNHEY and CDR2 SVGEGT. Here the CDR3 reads CASSFLLAEQFF. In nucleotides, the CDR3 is TGTGCCAGCAGTTTCCTCCTAGCGGAGCAGTTCTTC.

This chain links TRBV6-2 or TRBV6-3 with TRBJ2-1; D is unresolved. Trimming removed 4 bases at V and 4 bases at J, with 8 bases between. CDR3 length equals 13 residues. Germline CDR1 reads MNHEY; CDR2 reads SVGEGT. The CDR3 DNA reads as TGTGCCAGCAGTTTAACGGTATACAATGAGCAGTTCTTC. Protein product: CASSLTVYNEQFF.

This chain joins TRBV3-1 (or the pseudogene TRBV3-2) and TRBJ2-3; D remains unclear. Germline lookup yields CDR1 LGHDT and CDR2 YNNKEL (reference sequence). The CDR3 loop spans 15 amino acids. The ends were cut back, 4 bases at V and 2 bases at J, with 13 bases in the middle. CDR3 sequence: CASSPTESFTDTQYF. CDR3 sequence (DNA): TGTGCCAGCAGCCCGACGGAAAGTTTCACAGATACGCAGTATTTT.

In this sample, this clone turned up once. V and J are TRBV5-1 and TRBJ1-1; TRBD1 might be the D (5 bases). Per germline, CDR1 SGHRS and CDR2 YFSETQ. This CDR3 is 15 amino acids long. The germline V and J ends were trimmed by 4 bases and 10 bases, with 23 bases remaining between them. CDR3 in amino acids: CASSATGTTGGGAFF. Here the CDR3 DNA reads TGCGCCAGCAGCGCTACCGGGACGACCGGCGGAGGAGCTTTCTTT.

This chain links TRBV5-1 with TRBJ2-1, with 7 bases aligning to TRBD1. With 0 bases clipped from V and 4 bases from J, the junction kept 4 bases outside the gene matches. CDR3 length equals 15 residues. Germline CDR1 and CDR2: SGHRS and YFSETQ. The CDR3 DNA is TGCGCCAGCAGCTTGGTAGTGGGACAGTACAATGAGCAGTTCTTC. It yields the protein CASSLVVGQYNEQFF.

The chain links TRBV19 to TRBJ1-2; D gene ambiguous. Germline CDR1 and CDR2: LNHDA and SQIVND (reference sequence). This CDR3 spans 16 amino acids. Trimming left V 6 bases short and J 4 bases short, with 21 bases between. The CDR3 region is CASSPAPTSTVYGYTF. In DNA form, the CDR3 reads TGTGCCAGTAGCCCGGCCCCCACCTCCACCGTCTATGGCTACACCTTC.

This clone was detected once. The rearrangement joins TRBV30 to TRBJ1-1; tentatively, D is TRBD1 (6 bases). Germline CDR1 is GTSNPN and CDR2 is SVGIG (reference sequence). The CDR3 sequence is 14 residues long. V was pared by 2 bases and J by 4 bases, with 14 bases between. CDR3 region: CAWSLLTGSTEAFF. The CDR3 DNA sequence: TGTGCCTGGAGTCTTCTCACAGGGAGCACTGAAGCTTTCTTT. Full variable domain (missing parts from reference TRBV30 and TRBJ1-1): SQTIHQWPATLVQPVGSPLSLECTVEGTSNPNLYWYRQAAGRGLQLLFYSVGIGQISSEVPQNLSASRPQDRQFILSSKKLLLSDSGFYLCAWSLLTGSTEAFFGQGTRLTVV.

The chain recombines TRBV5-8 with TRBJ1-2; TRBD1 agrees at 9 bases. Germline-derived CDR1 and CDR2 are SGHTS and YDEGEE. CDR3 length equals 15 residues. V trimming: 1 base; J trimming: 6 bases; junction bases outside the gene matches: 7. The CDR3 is CASSLYTGGSDGYTF. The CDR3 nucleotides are TGTGCCAGCAGCTTGTACACAGGGGGCTCGGATGGCTACACCTTC.

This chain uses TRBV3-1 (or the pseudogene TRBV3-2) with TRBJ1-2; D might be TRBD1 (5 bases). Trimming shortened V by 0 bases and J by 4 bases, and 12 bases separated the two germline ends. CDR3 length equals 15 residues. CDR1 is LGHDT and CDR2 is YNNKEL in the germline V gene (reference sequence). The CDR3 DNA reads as TGTGCCAGCAGCCAAGATCTGGGGGGGTTCTATGGCTACACCTTC. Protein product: CASSQDLGGFYGYTF.

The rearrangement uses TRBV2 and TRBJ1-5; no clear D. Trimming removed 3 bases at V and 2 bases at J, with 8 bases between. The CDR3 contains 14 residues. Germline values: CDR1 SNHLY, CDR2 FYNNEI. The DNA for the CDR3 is TGTGCCAGCAGTGAGGAGGGTCGCAATCAGCCCCAGCATTTT. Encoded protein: CASSEEGRNQPQHF. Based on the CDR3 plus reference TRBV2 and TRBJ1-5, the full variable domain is EPEVTQTPSHQVTQMGQEVILRCVPISNHLYFYWYRQILGQKVEFLVSFYNNEISEKSEIFDDQFSVERPDGSNFTLKIRSTKLEDSAMYFCASSEEGRNQPQHFGDGTRLSIL.

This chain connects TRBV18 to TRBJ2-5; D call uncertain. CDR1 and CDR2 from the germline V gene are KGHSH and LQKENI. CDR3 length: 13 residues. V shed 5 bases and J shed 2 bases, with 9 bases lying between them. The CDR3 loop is CASSGRRQETQYF. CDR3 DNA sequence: TGTGCCAGCTCAGGACGCAGGCAAGAGACCCAGTACTTC.

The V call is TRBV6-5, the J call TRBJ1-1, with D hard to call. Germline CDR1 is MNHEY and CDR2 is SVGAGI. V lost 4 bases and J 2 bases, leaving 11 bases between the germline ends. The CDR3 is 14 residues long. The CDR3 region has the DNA TGTGCCAGCAGTTCTCCCCGAAGCAACACTGAAGCTTTCTTT. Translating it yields CASSSPRSNTEAFF.

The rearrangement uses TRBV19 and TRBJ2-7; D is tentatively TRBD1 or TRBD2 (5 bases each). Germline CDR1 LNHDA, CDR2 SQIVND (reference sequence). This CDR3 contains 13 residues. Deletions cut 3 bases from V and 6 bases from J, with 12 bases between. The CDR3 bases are TGTGCCAGTAGTATGGGGCAGAGCGGCGAGCAGTACTTC. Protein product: CASSMGQSGEQYF.

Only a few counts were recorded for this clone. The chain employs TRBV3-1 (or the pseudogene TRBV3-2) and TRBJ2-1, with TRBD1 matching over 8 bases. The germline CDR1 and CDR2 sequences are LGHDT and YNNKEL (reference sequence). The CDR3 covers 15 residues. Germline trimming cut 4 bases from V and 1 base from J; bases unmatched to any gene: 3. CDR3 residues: CASSPDRGSYNEQFF. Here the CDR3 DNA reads TGTGCCAGCAGCCCCGACAGGGGATCCTACAATGAGCAGTTCTTC.